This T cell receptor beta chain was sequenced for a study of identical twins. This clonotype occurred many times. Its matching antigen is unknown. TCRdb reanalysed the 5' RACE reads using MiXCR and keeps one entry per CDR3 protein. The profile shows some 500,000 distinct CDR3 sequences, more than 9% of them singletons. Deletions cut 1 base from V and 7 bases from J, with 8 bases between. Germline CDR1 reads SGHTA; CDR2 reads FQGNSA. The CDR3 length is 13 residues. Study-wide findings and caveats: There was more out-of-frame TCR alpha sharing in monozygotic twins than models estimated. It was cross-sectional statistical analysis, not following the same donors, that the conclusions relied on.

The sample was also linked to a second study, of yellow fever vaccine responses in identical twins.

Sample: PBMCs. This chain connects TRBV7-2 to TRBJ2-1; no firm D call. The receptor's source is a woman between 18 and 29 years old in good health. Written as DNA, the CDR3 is TGTGCCAGCAGCTTAGAAATCCTGAATGAGCAGTTCTTC. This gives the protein CASSLEILNEQFF.